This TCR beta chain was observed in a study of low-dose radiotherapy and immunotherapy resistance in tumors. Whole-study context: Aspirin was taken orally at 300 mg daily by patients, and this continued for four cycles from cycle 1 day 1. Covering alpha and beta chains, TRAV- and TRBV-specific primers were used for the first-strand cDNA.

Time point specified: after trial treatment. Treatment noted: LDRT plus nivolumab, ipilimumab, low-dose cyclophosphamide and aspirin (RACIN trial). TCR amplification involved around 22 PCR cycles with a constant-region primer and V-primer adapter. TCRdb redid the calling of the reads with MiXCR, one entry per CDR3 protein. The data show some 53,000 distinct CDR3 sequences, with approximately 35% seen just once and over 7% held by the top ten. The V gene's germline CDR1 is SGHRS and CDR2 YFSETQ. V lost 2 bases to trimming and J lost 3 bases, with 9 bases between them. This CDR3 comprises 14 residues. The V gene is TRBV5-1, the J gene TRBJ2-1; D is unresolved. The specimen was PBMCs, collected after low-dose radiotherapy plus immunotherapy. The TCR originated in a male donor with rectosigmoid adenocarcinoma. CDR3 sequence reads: CASSFREVYNEQFF. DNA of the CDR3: TGCGCCAGCAGCTTTCGAGAGGTCTACAATGAGCAGTTCTTC.